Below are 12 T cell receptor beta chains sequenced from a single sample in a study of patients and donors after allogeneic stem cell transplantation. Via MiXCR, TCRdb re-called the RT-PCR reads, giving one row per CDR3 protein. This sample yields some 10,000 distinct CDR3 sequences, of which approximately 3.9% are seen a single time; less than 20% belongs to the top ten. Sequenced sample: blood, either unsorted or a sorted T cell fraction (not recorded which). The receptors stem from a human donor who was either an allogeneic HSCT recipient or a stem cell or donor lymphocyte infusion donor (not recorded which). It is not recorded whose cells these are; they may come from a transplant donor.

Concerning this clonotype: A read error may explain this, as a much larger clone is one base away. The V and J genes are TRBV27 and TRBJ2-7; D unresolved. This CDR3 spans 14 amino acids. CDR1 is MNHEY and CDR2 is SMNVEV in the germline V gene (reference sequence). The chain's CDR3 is CDSSRQQTPYEQYF. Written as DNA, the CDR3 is TGTGACAGCAGCAGGCAACAAACTCCCTACGAGCAGTACTTC.

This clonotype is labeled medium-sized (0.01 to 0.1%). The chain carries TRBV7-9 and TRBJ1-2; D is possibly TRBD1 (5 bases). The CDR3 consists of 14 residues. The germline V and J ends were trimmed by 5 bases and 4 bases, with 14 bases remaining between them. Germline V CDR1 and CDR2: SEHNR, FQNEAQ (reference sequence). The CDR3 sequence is CASSPRGQAYGYTF. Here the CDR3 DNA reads TGTGCCAGCAGCCCTCGCGGACAAGCCTATGGCTACACCTTC.

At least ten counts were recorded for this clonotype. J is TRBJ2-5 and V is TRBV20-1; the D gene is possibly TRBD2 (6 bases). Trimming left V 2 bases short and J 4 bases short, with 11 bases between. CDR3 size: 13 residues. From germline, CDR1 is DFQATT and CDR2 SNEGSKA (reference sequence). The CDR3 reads CSARQRAVETQYF. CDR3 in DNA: TGCAGTGCTAGACAGCGGGCAGTAGAGACCCAGTACTTC.

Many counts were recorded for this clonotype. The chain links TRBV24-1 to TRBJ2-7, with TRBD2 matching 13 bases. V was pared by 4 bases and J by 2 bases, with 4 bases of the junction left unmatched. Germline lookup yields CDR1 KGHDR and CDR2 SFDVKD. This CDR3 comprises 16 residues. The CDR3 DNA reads TGTGCCACCAGTGAGACCGGGACTAGCGGGACCTACGAGCAGTACTTC. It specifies CATSETGTSGTYEQYF.

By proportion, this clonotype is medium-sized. The CDR3 nucleotides are TGTGCCATCAGGACTCAAGGGGACAGGGGAACGACTGAAGCTTTCTTT. Translating gives CAIRTQGDRGTTEAFF. This sequence joins TRBV10-3 and TRBJ1-1; TRBD1 aligns across 10 bases. Germline assignment: CDR1 ENHRY and CDR2 SYGVKD. The J segment lost 5 bases and the V segment lost 6 bases, leaving 12 bases of the junction unmatched. This CDR3 spans 16 amino acids.

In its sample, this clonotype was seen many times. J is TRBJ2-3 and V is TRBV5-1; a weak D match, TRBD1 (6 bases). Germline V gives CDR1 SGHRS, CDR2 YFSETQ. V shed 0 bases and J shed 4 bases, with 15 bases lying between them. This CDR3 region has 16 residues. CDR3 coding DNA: TGCGCCAGCAGCTTGGCGACAGGTGATCGATCAGATACGCAGTATTTT. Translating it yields CASSLATGDRSDTQYF.

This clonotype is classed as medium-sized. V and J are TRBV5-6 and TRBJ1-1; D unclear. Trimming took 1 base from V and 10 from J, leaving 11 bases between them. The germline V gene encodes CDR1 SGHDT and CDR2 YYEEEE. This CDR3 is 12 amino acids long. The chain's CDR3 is CASSLRAARAFF. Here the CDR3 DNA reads TGTGCCAGCAGCTTGCGGGCAGCCCGAGCTTTCTTT.

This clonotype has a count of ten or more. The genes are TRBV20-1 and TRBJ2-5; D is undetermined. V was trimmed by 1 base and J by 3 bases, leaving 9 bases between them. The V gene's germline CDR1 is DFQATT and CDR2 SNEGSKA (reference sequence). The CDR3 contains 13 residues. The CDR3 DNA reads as TGCAGTGCTAGAGTTAACTGGAAAGAGACCCAGTACTTC. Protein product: CSARVNWKETQYF.

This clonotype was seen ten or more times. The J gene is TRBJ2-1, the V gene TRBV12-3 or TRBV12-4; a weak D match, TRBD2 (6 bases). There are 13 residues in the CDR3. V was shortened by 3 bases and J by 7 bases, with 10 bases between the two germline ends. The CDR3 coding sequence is TGTGCCAGCAGTTTCCGACTAGTGAATGAGCAGTTCTTC. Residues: CASSFRLVNEQFF.

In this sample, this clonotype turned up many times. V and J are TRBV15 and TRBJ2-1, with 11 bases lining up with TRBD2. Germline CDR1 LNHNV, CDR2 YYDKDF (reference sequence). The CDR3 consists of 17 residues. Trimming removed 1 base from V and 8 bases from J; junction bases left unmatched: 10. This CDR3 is CATSRGTSGSLSDEQFF. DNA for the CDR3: TGTGCCACCAGCAGAGGAACTAGCGGGAGCCTCTCCGATGAGCAGTTCTTC.

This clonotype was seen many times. The CDR3 region has the DNA TGTGCCACCAGTGACGCTTACAGGGCTCCCGGGGAGCTGTTTTTT. Its translation is CATSDAYRAPGELFF. The chain joins TRBV24-1 to TRBJ2-2; a weak D match, TRBD1 (6 bases). The V end lost 4 bases, the J end lost 6 bases, and 14 bases lay between the germline ends. This CDR3 contains 15 residues. Looked up from germline, CDR1 is KGHDR and CDR2 is SFDVKD.

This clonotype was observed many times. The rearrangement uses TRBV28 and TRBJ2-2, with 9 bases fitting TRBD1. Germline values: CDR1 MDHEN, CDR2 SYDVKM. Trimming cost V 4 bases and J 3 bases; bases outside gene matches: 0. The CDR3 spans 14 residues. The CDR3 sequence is CASSWTGDTGELFF. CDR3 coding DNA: TGTGCCAGCAGTTGGACAGGGGACACCGGGGAGCTGTTTTTT. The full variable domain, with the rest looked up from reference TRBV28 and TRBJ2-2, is DVKVTQSSRYLVKRTGEKVFLECVQDMDHENMFWYRQDPGLGLRLIYFSYDVKMKEKGDIPEGYSVSREKKERFSLILESASTNQTSMYLCASSWTGDTGELFFGEGSRLTVL.